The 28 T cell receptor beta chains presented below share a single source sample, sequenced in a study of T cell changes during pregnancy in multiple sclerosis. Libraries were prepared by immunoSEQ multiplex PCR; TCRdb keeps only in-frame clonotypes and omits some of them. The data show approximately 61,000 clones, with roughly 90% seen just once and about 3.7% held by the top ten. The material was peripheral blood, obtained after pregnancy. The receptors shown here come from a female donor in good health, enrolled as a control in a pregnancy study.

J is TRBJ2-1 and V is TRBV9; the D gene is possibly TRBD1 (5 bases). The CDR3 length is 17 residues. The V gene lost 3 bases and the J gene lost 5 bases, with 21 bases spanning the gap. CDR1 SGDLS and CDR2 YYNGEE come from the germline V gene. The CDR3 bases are TGTGCCAGCAGCGCCCCCTCGGTAACAGGTTTAAACAATGAGCAGTTCTTC. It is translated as CASSAPSVTGLNNEQFF.

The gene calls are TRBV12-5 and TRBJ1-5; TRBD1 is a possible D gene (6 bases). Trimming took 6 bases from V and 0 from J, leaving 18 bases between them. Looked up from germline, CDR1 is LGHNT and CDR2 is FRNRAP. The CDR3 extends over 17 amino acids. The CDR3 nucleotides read TGTGCTAGTGGCCAAATAGACAGGTCTTATAGCAATCAGCCCCAGCATTTT. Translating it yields CASGQIDRSYSNQPQHF.

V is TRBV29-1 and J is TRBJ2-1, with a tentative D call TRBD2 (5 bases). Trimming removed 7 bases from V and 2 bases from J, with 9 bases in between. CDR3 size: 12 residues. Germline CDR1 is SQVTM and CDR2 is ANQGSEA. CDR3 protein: CSGLWPYNEQFF. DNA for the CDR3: TGCAGCGGACTATGGCCCTACAATGAGCAGTTCTTC.

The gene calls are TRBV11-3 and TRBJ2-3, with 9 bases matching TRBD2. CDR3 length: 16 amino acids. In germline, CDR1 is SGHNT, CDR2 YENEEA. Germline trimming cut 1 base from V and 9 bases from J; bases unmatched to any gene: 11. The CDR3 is CASSLGFSGGQETQYF. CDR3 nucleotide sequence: TGTGCCAGCAGCTTAGGTTTTAGCGGGGGCCAGGAGACGCAGTATTTT.

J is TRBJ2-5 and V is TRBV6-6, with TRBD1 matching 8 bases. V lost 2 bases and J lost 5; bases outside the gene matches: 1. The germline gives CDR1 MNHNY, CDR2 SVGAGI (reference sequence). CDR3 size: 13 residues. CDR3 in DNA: TGTGCCAGCAGTTACAGACAGGGGGAGACCCAGTACTTC. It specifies CASSYRQGETQYF.

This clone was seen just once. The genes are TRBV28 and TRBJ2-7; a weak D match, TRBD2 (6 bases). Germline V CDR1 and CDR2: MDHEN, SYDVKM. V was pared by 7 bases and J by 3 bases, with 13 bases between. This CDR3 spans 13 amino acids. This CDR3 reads CASNTGALYEQYF. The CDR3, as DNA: TGTGCCAGCAACACGGGAGCCCTCTACGAGCAGTACTTC.

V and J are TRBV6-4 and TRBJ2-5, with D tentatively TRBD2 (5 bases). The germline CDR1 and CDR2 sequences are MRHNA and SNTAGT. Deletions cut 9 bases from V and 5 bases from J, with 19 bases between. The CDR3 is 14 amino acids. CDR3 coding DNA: TGTGCCAGTTTTTCACCTCGGGAAGGGGAGACCCAGTACTTC. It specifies CASFSPREGETQYF.

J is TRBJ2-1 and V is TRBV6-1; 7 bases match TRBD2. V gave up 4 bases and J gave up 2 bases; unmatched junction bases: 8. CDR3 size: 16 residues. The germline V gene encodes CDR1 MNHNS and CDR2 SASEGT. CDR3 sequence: CASSVVMGRAYNEQFF. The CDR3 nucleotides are TGTGCCAGCAGTGTAGTTATGGGGAGGGCCTACAATGAGCAGTTCTTC.

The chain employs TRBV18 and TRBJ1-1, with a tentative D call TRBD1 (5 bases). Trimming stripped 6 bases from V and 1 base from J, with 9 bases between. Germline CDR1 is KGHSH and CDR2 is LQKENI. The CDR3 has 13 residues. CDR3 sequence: CASSQTENTEAFF. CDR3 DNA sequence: TGTGCCAGCTCTCAGACAGAGAACACTGAAGCTTTCTTT. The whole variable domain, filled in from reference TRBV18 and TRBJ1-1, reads NAGVMQNPRHLVRRRGQEARLRCSPMKGHSHVYWYRQLPEEGLKFMVYLQKENIIDESGMPKERFSAEFPKEGPSILRIQQVVRGDSAAYFCASSQTENTEAFFGQGTRLTVV.

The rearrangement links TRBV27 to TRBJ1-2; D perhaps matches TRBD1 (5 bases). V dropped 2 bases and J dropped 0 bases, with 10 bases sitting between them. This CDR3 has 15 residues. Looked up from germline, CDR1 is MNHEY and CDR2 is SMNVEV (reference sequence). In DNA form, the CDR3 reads TGTGCCAGCAGTTTAGGGGCTTCCGCTAACTATGGCTACACCTTC. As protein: CASSLGASANYGYTF.

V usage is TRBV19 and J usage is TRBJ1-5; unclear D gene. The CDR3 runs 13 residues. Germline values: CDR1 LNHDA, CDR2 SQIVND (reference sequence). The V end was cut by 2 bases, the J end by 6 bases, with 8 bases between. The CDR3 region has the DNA TGTGCCAGTAGTATAAGGGAGCGTCAGCCCCAGCATTTT. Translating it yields CASSIRERQPQHF. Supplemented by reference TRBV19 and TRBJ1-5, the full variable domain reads DGGITQSPKYLFRKEGQNVTLSCEQNLNHDAMYWYRQDPGQGLRLIYYSQIVNDFQKGDIAEGYSVSREKKESFPLTVTSAQKNPTAFYLCASSIRERQPQHFGDGTRLSIL.

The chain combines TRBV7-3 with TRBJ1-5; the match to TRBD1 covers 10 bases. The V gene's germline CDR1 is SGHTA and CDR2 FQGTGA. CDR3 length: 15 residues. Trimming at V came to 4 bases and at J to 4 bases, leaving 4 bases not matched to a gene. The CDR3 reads CASSSRQGANQPQHF. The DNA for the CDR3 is TGTGCCAGCAGCTCTCGACAGGGGGCGAATCAGCCCCAGCATTTT.

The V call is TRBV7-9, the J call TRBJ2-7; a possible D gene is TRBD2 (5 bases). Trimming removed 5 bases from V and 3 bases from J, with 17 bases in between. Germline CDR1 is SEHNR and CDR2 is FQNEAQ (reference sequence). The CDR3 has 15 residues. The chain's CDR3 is CASSTATGSVYEQYF. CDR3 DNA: TGTGCCAGCAGCACGGCGACTGGGAGTGTCTACGAGCAGTACTTC.

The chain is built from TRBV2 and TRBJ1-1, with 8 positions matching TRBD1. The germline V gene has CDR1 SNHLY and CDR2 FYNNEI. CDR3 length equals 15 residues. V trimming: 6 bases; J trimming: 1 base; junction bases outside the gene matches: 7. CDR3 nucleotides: TGTGCCAGCAGCCGACAGGGGATAAGGAACACTGAAGCTTTCTTT. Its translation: CASSRQGIRNTEAFF. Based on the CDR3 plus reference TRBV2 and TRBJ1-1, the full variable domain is EPEVTQTPSHQVTQMGQEVILRCVPISNHLYFYWYRQILGQKVEFLVSFYNNEISEKSEIFDDQFSVERPDGSNFTLKIRSTKLEDSAMYFCASSRQGIRNTEAFFGQGTRLTVV.

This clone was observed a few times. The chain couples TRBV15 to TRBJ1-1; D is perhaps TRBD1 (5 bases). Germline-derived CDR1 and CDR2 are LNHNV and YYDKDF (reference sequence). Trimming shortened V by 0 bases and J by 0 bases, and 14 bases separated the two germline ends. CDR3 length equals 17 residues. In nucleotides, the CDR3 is TGTGCCACCAGCAGAGATAAGGGGATCGGCATGAACACTGAAGCTTTCTTT. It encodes CATSRDKGIGMNTEAFF.

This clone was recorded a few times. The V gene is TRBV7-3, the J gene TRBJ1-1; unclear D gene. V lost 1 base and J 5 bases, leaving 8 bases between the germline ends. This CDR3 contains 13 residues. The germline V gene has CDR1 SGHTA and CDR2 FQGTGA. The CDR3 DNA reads TGTGCCAGCAGCTTAAGTGGTGAGACTGAAGCTTTCTTT. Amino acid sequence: CASSLSGETEAFF.

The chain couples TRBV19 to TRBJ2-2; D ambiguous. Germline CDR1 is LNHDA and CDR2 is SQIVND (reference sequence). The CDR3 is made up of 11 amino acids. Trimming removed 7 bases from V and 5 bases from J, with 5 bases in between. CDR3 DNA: TGTGCCAGTACCGCGACCGGGGAGCTGTTTTTT. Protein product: CASTATGELFF.

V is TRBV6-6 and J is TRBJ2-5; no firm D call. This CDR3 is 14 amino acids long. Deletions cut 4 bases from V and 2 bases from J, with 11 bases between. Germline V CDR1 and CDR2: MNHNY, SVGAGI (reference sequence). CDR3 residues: CASSLTETQETQYF. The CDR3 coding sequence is TGTGCCAGCAGTTTAACGGAGACTCAAGAGACCCAGTACTTC.

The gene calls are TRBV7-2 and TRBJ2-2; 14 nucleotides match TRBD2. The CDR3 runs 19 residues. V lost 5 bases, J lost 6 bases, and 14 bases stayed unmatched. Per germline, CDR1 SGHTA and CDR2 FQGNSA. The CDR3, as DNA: TGTGCCAGCAGCCATCGGACTAGCGGGAGGCCCTTGGGGTCCGGGGAGCTGTTTTTT. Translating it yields CASSHRTSGRPLGSGELFF.

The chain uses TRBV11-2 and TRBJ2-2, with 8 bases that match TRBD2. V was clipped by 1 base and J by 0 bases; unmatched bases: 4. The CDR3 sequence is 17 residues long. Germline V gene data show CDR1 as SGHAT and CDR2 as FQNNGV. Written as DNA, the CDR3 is TGTGCCAGCAGCTTAGGGGCGGGAGGTTCGAACACCGGGGAGCTGTTTTTT. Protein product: CASSLGAGGSNTGELFF. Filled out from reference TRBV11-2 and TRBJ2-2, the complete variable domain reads EAGVAQSPRYKIIEKRQSVAFWCNPISGHATLYWYQQILGQGPKLLIQFQNNGVVDDSQLPKDRFSAERLKGVDSTLKIQPAKLEDSAVYLCASSLGAGGSNTGELFFGEGSRLTVL.

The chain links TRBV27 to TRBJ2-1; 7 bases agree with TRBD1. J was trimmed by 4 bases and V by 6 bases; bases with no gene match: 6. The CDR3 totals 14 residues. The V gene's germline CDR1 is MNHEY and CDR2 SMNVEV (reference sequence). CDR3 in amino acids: CASRLDRTYNEQFF. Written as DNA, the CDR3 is TGTGCCAGCAGACTGGACAGGACTTACAATGAGCAGTTCTTC.

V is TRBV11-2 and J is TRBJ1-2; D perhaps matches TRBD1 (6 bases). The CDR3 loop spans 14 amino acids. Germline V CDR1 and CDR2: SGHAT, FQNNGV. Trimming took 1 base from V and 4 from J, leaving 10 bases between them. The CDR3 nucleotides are TGTGCCAGCAGCTTAGGAAGGACAGCCTATGGCTACACCTTC. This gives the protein CASSLGRTAYGYTF.

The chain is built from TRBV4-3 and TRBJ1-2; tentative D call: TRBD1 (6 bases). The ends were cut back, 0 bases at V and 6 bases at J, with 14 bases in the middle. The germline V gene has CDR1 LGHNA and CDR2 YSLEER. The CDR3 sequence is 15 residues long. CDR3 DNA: TGCGCCAGCAGCCAAGATTGGGAAAACAGGGATGGCTACACCTTC. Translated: CASSQDWENRDGYTF.

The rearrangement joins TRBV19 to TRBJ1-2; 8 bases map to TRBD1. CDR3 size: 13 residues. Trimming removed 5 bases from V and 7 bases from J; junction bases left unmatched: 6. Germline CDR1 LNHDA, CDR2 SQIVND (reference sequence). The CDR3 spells CASSLRTGTGYTF. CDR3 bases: TGTGCCAGTAGTCTGCGGACAGGGACTGGCTACACCTTC. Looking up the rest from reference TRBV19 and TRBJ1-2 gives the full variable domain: DGGITQSPKYLFRKEGQNVTLSCEQNLNHDAMYWYRQDPGQGLRLIYYSQIVNDFQKGDIAEGYSVSREKKESFPLTVTSAQKNPTAFYLCASSLRTGTGYTFGSGTRLTVV.

The CDR3 sequence is CASSYSGKAFF. CDR3 nucleotide sequence: TGTGCCAGCAGTTATTCCGGGAAAGCTTTCTTT. V usage is TRBV6-6 and J usage is TRBJ1-1, with D uncertain. From germline, CDR1 is MNHNY and CDR2 SVGAGI (reference sequence). Trimming left V 3 bases short and J 9 bases short, with 8 bases between. The CDR3 covers 11 residues.

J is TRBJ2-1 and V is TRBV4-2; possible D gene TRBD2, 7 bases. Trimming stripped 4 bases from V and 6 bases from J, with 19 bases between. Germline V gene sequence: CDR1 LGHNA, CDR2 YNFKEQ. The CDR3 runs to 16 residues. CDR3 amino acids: CASSRGGARLVNEQFF. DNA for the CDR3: TGTGCCAGCAGCCGAGGGGGGGCAAGGCTGGTCAATGAGCAGTTCTTC.

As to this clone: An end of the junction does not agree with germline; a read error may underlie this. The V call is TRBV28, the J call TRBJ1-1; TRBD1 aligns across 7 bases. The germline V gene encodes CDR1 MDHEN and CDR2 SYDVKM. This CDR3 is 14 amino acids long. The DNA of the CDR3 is TGTGCCAGCAGTCTACAGGGGAGGAACGCTGAAGCTTTCTTT. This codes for CASSLQGRNAEAFF.

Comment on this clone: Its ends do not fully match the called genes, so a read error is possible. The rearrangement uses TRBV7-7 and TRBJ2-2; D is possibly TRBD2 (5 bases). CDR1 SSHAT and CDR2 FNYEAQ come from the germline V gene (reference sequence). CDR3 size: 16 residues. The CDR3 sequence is CASSLTRGSNTGELFF. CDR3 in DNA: TGTGCTAGCAGCCTAACTAGAGGGTCGAACACCGGGGAGCTGTTTTTT.